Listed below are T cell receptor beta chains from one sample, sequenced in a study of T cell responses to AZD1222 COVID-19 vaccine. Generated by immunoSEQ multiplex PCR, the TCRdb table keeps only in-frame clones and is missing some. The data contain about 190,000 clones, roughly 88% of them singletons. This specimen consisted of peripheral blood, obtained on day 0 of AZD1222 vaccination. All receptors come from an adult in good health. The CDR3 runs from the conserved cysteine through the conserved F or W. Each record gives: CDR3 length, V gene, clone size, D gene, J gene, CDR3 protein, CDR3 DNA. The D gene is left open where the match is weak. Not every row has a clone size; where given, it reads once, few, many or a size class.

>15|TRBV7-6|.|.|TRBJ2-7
CASSLGVGDPYEQYF
TGTGCCAGCAGCTTAGGGGTCGGCGATCCCTACGAGCAGTACTTC
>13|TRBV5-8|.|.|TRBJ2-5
CASSFGLQETQYF
TGTGCCAGCAGCTTCGGTCTACAAGAGACCCAGTACTTC
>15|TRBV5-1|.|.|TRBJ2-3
CASSLASKSTDTQYF
TGCGCCAGCAGCTTGGCCTCCAAAAGCACAGATACGCAGTATTTT
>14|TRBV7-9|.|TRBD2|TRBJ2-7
CASSLASGIWGQYF
TGTGCCAGCAGCTTAGCTAGCGGGATTTGGGGGCAGTACTTC
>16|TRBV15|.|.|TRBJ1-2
CATSRDFRPRDYGYTF
TGTGCCACCAGCAGAGATTTTAGACCCAGGGACTATGGCTACACCTTC
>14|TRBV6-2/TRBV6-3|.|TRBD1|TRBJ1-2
CASSFTDRVDGYTF
TGTGCCAGCAGTTTCACCGACAGGGTCGATGGCTACACCTTC
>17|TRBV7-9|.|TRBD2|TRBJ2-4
CASSLGEGLAAKNIQYF
TGTGCCAGCAGCTTAGGGGAGGGGTTGGCAGCCAAAAACATTCAGTACTTC
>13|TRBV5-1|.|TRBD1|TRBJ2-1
CASSLGTGLPRFF
TGCGCCAGCAGCTTGGGGACAGGGCTCCCCAGGTTCTTC
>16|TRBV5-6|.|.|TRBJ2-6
CASSIRGRSGANVLTF
TGTGCCAGCAGCATCCGGGGGCGCTCTGGGGCCAACGTCCTGACTTTC
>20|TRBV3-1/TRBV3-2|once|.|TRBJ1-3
CASSQESKFAGFGGVNTIYF
TGTGCCAGCAGCCAAGAGTCGAAGTTTGCAGGGTTTGGGGGGGTAAACACCATATATTTT
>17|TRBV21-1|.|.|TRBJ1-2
CASSKALWRKGVGGYTF
TGTGCCAGCAGCAAAGCGCTTTGGAGGAAGGGGGTGGGAGGCTACACCTTC
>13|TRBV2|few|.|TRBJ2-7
CASSWDGTYEQYF
TGTGCCAGCAGCTGGGACGGAACCTACGAGCAGTACTTC
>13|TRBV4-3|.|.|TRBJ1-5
CAPLGVSNQPQHF
TGCGCCCCCCTTGGGGTTAGCAATCAGCCCCAGCATTTT
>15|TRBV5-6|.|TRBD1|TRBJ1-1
CASSPGDRGRLAAFF
TGTGCCAGCAGCCCGGGGGACAGGGGGCGCCTTGCGGCTTTCTTT
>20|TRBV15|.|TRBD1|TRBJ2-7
CATSRDPTGQGFFVSYEQYF
TGTGCCACCAGCAGAGATCCAACCGGACAGGGCTTTTTTGTCTCCTACGAGCAGTACTTC
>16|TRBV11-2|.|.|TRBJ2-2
CASSPPNPEDTGELFF
TGTGCCAGCAGCCCCCCGAACCCGGAAGACACCGGGGAGCTGTTTTTT
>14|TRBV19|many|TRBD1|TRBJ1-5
CASRDRGGNQPQHF
TGTGCCAGCCGGGACAGGGGAGGCAATCAGCCCCAGCATTTT
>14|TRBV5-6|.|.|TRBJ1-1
CASSLGGENTEAFF
TGTGCCAGCAGCTTGGGGGGTGAGAACACTGAAGCTTTCTTT
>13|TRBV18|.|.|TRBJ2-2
CASSPRAAGELFF
TGTGCCAGCTCACCACGAGCCGCCGGGGAGCTGTTTTTT
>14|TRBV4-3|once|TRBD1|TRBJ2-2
CASSPGTDTGELFF
TGCGCCAGCAGCCCAGGGACAGACACCGGGGAGCTGTTTTTT
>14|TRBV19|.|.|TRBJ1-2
CASSTGRGRNGYTF
TGTGCCAGTAGTACGGGACGGGGTAGGAATGGCTACACCTTC
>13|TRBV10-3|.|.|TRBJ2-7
CAISEERPYEQYF
TGTGCCATCAGTGAGGAGAGGCCCTACGAGCAGTACTTC
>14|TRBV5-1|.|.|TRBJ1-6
CASSRDQGNSPLHF
TGCGCCAGCAGCCGGGACCAGGGAAATTCACCCCTCCACTTT
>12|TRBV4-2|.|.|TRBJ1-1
CASSQARTEAFF
TGTGCCAGCAGCCAAGCGCGGACTGAAGCTTTCTTT
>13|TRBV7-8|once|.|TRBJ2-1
CASSRLVYNEQFF
TGTGCCAGCAGCCGTTTGGTTTACAATGAGCAGTTCTTC
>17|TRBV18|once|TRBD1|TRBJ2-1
CASSPIPRTGVYNEQFF
TGTGCCAGCTCACCAATTCCTAGGACAGGGGTGTACAATGAGCAGTTCTTC
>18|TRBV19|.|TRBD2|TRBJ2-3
CASSISPTSGSPTDTQYF
TGTGCCAGTAGTATTTCTCCGACTAGCGGGAGCCCCACAGATACGCAGTATTTT